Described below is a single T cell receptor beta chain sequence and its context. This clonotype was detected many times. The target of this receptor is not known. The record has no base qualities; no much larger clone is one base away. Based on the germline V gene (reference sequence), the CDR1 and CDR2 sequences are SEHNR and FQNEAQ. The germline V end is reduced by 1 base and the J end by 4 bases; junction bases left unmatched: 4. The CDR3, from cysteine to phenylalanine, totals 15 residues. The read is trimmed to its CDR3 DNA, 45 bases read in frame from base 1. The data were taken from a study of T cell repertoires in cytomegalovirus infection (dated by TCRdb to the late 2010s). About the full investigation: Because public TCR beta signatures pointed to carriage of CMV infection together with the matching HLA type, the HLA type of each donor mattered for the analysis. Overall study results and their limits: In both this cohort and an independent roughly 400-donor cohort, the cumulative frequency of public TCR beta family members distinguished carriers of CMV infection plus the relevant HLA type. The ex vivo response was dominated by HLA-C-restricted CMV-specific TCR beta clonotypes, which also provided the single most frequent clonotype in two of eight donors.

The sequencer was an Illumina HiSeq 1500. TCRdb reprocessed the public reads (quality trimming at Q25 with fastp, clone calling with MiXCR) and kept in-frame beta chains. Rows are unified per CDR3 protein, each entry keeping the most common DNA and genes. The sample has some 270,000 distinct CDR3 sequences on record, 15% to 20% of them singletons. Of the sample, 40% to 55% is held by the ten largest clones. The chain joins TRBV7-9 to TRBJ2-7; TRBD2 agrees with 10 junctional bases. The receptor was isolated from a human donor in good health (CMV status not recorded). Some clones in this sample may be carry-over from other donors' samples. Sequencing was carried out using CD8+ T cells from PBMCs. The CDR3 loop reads CASSLGTSGRYEQYF. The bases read TGTGCCAGCAGCTTAGGGACTAGCGGTAGGTACGAGCAGTACTTC.